Presented here are 9 T cell receptor beta chains from one specimen sequenced in a study of shared clonotypes between healthy human individuals (dated by TCRdb to about 2020). The method behind the library was the immunoSEQ multiplex PCR assay. Imported from immuneACCESS, the table was reduced by TCRdb to in-frame sequences with V and J called. These copies leave out some clones; in studies compared against another copy, an unresolved V gene accounts for under half, and the cause of the remainder is not known. Recorded for this sample are under 750,000 clones; 55% to 75% of them occurred a single time. The ten largest clones represent more than 1.5% of the sample. The material sequenced was memory CD4+ T cells sorted from blood. Sample cell subset or site, as interpreted from the label and publication: CD45RA-negative fraction. The receptors originated from a woman aged 25-40 years in good health.

The chain has TRBV15 and TRBJ1-5; unclear D gene. The V end lost 0 bases, the J end lost 3 bases, and 9 bases lay between the germline ends. Germline CDR1 is LNHNV and CDR2 is YYDKDF (reference sequence). This CDR3 is 15 amino acids long. The CDR3 is CATSRDERNNQPQHF. The CDR3 region has the DNA TGTGCCACCAGCAGAGATGAACGGAACAATCAGCCCCAGCATTTT.

The chain has TRBV5-1 and TRBJ2-3; D possibly matches TRBD1 or TRBD2 (6 bases each). This CDR3 contains 16 residues. V was shortened by 4 bases and J by 1 base, with 16 bases between the two germline ends. CDR1 SGHRS and CDR2 YFSETQ come from the germline V gene. The CDR3 sequence: CASSPFGGGGTDTQYF. CDR3 sequence (DNA): TGCGCCAGCAGCCCGTTCGGGGGCGGAGGCACAGATACGCAGTATTTT.

The chain uses TRBV28 and TRBJ1-5; the match to TRBD1 covers 9 bases. Looked up from germline, CDR1 is MDHEN and CDR2 is SYDVKM. The CDR3 extends over 16 amino acids. V gave up 7 bases and J gave up 3 bases; unmatched junction bases: 10. The CDR3 bases are TGTGCCAGCACCTTACCGGGACAGGGTTACAATCAGCCCCAGCATTTT. Translation: CASTLPGQGYNQPQHF.

This sequence joins TRBV28 and TRBJ1-2, with 7 positions matching TRBD1. Germline CDR1 is MDHEN and CDR2 is SYDVKM. The CDR3 is 16 residues long. The junction had 19 bases not matched to a gene; V was cut back by 9 bases and J by 6 bases. The CDR3 spells CASLRQGGFPAHGYTF. The DNA for the CDR3 is TGTGCCAGTCTAAGACAGGGAGGTTTCCCTGCTCATGGCTACACCTTC.

This clone was recorded a few times. The gene calls are TRBV2 and TRBJ2-2, with TRBD2 as a possible D gene (6 bases). This CDR3 contains 15 residues. V lost 5 bases and J 6 bases, leaving 16 bases between the germline ends. In germline, CDR1 is SNHLY, CDR2 FYNNEI. CDR3 protein: CASSPEEGGPGELFF. CDR3 nucleotides: TGTGCCAGCAGTCCCGAGGAGGGAGGCCCCGGGGAGCTGTTTTTT.

The chain is built from TRBV10-2 and TRBJ2-3, with D possibly TRBD2 on 6 matching bases. This CDR3 has 15 residues. Germline V lookup: CDR1 WSHSY, CDR2 SAAADI. V lost 4 bases, J lost 1 base, and 12 bases lay in between. The CDR3 DNA reads as TGCGCCAGCAGTGGAACTAGCCTACGCACAGATACGCAGTATTTT. Translation: CASSGTSLRTDTQYF.

The V gene is TRBV10-3, the J gene TRBJ2-1, with no clear D. Looked up from germline, CDR1 is ENHRY and CDR2 is SYGVKD. Trimming shortened V by 6 bases and J by 0 bases, and 15 bases separated the two germline ends. The CDR3 sequence is 16 residues long. The CDR3 coding sequence is TGTGCCATCAGATCCGACGTGGGCAGCTCCTACAATGAGCAGTTCTTC. This codes for CAIRSDVGSSYNEQFF.

The chain recombines TRBV10-3 with TRBJ2-2; D is possibly TRBD1 or TRBD2 (5 bases each). Germline-derived CDR1 and CDR2 are ENHRY and SYGVKD. The V and J ends lost 7 bases and 3 bases respectively, with 12 bases between them. This CDR3 is 14 amino acids long. The chain's CDR3 is CAIKLGRDTGELFF. CDR3 nucleotides: TGTGCCATCAAACTAGGCAGGGACACCGGGGAGCTGTTTTTT.

The CDR3 DNA follows: TGTGCCAGCTCGCGGTGGAGCGGGGAGCTGTTTTTT. Its protein is CASSRWSGELFF. V is TRBV2 and J is TRBJ2-2; D gene ambiguous. CDR3 length equals 12 residues. V shed 8 bases and J shed 7 bases, with 11 bases lying between them. The V gene's germline CDR1 is SNHLY and CDR2 FYNNEI.